These 10 T cell receptor beta chains were all obtained from the same sample, sequenced in a study of blood T cells in healthy people across ages. For the second PCR, which ran for about 6 to 11 cycles, a sample-barcoded 5' primer and a J-beta primer mix were used. TCRdb passed the 5' RACE reads through MiXCR, listing each CDR3 protein once. The sample includes 1.5 million to 2 million distinct CDR3 sequences, roughly 32% of them seen just once. The sample was blood. The receptor source for this set is a woman aged 25 to 39 in good health.

This chain links TRBV20-1 with TRBJ2-3; unclear D gene. The CDR3 totals 14 residues. V lost 2 bases, J lost 4 bases, and 13 bases lay in between. Germline lookup yields CDR1 DFQATT and CDR2 SNEGSKA (reference sequence). Written as DNA, the CDR3 is TGCAGTGCTAGAACGGAGTTGGGTGCAGATACGCAGTATTTT. The encoded protein is CSARTELGADTQYF.

The chain uses TRBV5-1 and TRBJ1-4; D unclear. Germline V lookup: CDR1 SGHRS, CDR2 YFSETQ. The CDR3 sequence is 17 residues long. V was cut by 0 bases and J by 10 bases, with 22 bases left in between. DNA for the CDR3: TGCGCCAGCAGCTTGGCCGGAGCAGATACCTTAATAGGAAAACTGTTTTTT. Protein sequence: CASSLAGADTLIGKLFF.

The gene calls are TRBV5-1 and TRBJ2-5; D possibly corresponds to TRBD2 (7 bases). The CDR3 has 16 amino acids. Germline loops: CDR1 SGHRS, CDR2 YFSETQ. V lost 0 bases and J 5 bases, leaving 17 bases between the germline ends. The CDR3 reads CASSLVAGGGQETQYF. CDR3 in DNA: TGCGCCAGCAGCTTGGTGGCGGGCGGGGGCCAGGAGACCCAGTACTTC.

In this sample, this clonotype turned up a few times. The chain has TRBV20-1 and TRBJ2-1, with D maybe TRBD2 (5 bases). V lost 6 bases, J lost 7 bases, and 13 bases lay in between. In germline, CDR1 is DFQATT, CDR2 SNEGSKA (reference sequence). There are 12 residues in the CDR3. The CDR3 spells CSARALGNEQFF. The CDR3 DNA sequence: TGCAGTGCCCGGGCACTAGGGAATGAGCAGTTCTTC.

With respect to this clonotype: A read error is possible here, since a much larger clone lies one base away. The V and J genes are TRBV5-1 and TRBJ2-3; D remains ambiguous. The CDR3 has 13 residues. The germline V gene has CDR1 SGHRS and CDR2 YFSETQ. As DNA, the CDR3 is TGCGCCAGCAGCTTGGGGTTTGGAGATACGCGGTATTTT. Its translation is CASSLGFGDTRYF.

This clonotype is a singleton in its sample. A much larger clonotype is one base distant, so this may be a read error. The chain links TRBV20-1 to TRBJ2-4; tentative D call: TRBD1 (5 bases). The DNA end is more similar to TRBJ2-7, so the J call may be wrong. Germline V gene data show CDR1 as DFQATT and CDR2 as SNEGSKA (reference sequence). The CDR3 totals 12 residues. The CDR3 sequence is CSVLRGPYEQYF. Written as DNA, the CDR3 is TGCAGTGTCTTAAGGGGCCCCTACGAGCAGTACTTC.

This clonotype was detected ten times or more. The chain uses TRBV7-9 and TRBJ2-7, with 13 bases matching TRBD2. CDR3 length equals 16 residues. The V gene end was trimmed by 5 bases and the J gene end by 3 bases; junction bases not matched to a gene: 7. From germline, CDR1 is SEHNR and CDR2 FQNEAQ (reference sequence). CDR3 sequence reads: CASSGRTSGGDYEQYF. The CDR3 DNA follows: TGTGCCAGCAGCGGACGGACTAGCGGGGGAGACTACGAGCAGTACTTC.

This rearrangement joins TRBV20-1 to TRBJ1-2; D might be TRBD1 (6 bases). CDR3 length: 16 amino acids. Germline V CDR1 and CDR2: DFQATT, SNEGSKA (reference sequence). Deletions cut 3 bases from V and 0 bases from J, with 17 bases between. The chain's CDR3 is CSASPRTAETNYGYTF. Here the CDR3 DNA reads TGCAGTGCTAGCCCCAGGACAGCTGAAACTAACTATGGCTACACCTTC.

V is TRBV12-3 or TRBV12-4 and J is TRBJ2-1, with no clear D. The CDR3 has 14 amino acids. Between the trimmed V and J ends, which lost 3 bases and 1 base, there was a span of 7 bases. The CDR3 protein is CASSFVRSYNEQFF. The DNA of the CDR3 is TGTGCCAGCAGTTTCGTTAGATCCTACAATGAGCAGTTCTTC.

This clonotype appeared a few times. The chain is built from TRBV6-5 and TRBJ1-2; 7 bases line up with TRBD1. Germline V lookup: CDR1 MNHEY, CDR2 SVGAGI. Trimming at V came to 5 bases and at J to 8 bases, leaving 11 bases not matched to a gene. CDR3 length: 14 residues. CDR3 nucleotide sequence: TGTGCCAGCAGTCCTATTGGCGACAGGGACGGCTACACCTTC. Its translation: CASSPIGDRDGYTF.